The sequence of this T cell receptor (beta chain) was determined in a study of blood T cell repertoires in COVID-19. For the study at large: COVID-19 samples, acute and convalescent, were from the United States, Italy and Spain. Sources were T cells, B-cell-depleted T cells, or PBMCs; the material itself was cDNA or gDNA.

The V and J ends lost 3 bases and 6 bases respectively, with 20 bases between them. The CDR3 consists of 16 residues. From germline, CDR1 is MDHEN and CDR2 SYDVKM. As handled by the study authors: Reference gene primer amplification in the assay estimated nucleated cell counts. TCRdb's table, derived via immunoSEQ multiplex PCR, lists solely in-frame clones and lacks some. The DNA gave D and trimming, while V, J and clone size come from that table. The table records under 20,000 clones, nearly 90% of them present only once. V is TRBV28 and J is TRBJ1-2; D gene ambiguous. Sequencing was carried out using peripheral blood. The sequence derives from a human donor with active COVID-19. The donor label of this sample is uncertain. CDR3 DNA sequence: TGTGCCAGCAGTTTTCGGCAAGAAGACATGAAGGATGGCTACACCTTC. Protein: CASSFRQEDMKDGYTF.